This T cell receptor beta chain was identified during a study of tissue T cells after allogeneic stem cell transplantation. Data came from immunoSEQ multiplex PCR; TCRdb stores just in-frame clones and leaves some out. The sample lists 20,000 to 25,000 clones, 60% to 80% seen once, with 0.41% in the top ten. Study results and caveats: In patients and mice, blood and spleen missed much of tissue repertoire. Anatomically similar tissues had similar TCR repertoires within each patient.

In regard to this clone: The antigen is unknown. Germline and genes: mouse. The CDR3 end falls 1 residue outside the read, so it is completed with the germline J gene. This sample also contains other DNA sequences that code for the same CDR3.

The CDR3 sequence is 11 residues long. Between the trimmed V and J ends, which lost 2 bases and 3 bases, there was a span of 0 bases. Germline CDR1 FNHDT, CDR2 SITEND (reference sequence). The chain is built from TRBV19 and TRBJ2-1; D ambiguous. The specimen sequenced was blood. The receptor was derived from a female BALB/c mouse in good health. This line is of MHC haplotype H2-d. The CDR3: CASSIYAEQFF. The sequenced CDR3 bases are TGTGCCAGCAGTATCTATGCTGAGCAGTTC.